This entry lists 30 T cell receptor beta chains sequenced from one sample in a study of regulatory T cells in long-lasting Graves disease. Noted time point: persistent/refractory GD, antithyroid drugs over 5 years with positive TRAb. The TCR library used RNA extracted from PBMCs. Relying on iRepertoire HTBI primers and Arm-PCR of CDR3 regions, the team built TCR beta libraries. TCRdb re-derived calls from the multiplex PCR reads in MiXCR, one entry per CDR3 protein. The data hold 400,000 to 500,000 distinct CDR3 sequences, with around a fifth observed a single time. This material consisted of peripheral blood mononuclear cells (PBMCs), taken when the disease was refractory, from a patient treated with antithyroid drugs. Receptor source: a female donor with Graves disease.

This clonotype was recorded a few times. Here the CDR3 reads CASDGPGELFF. In nucleotides, the CDR3 is TGTGCCAGCGACGGACCCGGGGAGCTGTTTTTT. This chain joins TRBV7-9 and TRBJ2-2, with D unclear. CDR1 SEHNR and CDR2 FQNEAQ come from the germline V gene (reference sequence). The CDR3 extends over 11 amino acids. Trimming stripped 8 bases from V and 6 bases from J, with 7 bases between.

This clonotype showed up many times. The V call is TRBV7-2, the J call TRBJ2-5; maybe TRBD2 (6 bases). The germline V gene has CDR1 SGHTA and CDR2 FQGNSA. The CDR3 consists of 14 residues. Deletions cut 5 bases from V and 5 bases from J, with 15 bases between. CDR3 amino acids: CASSPWTRGETQYF. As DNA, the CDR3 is TGTGCCAGCAGCCCTTGGACCCGGGGGGAGACCCAGTACTTC. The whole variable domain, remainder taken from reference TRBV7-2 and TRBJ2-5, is GAGVSQSPSNKVTEKGKDVELRCDPISGHTALYWYRQSLGQGLEFLIYFQGNSAPDKSGLPSDRFSAERTGGSVSTLTIQRTQQEDSAVYLCASSPWTRGETQYFGPGTRLLVL.

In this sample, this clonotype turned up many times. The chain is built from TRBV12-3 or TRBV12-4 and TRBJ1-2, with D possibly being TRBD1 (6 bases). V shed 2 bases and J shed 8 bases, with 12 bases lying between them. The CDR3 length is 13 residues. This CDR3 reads CASSLRTAGGYTF. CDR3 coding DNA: TGTGCCAGCAGTTTAAGGACAGCTGGCGGCTACACCTTC.

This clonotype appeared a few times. In DNA, the CDR3 is TGTGCCAGCAGGTCCACCGCGACAGGTAGCTACACCTTC. Translating it yields CASRSTATGSYTF. V usage is TRBV28 and J usage is TRBJ1-2, with a tentative D call TRBD1 (6 bases). Trimming took 6 bases from V and 9 from J, leaving 17 bases between them. The germline V gene encodes CDR1 MDHEN and CDR2 SYDVKM. This CDR3 is 13 amino acids long.

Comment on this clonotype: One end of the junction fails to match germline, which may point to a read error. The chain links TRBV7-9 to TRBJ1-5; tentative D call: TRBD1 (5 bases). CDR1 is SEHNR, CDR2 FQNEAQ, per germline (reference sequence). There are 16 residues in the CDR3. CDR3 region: CASSQGGPGRNQPQHF. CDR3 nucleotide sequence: TGCGCCAGCAGCCAGGGAGGCCCCGGTAGGAATCAGCCCCAGCATTTT. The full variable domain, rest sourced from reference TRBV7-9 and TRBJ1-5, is DTGVSQNPRHKITKRGQNVTFRCDPISEHNRLYWYRQTLGQGPEFLTYFQNEAQLEKSRLLSDRFSAERPKGSFSTLEIQRTEQGDSAMYLCASSQGGPGRNQPQHFGDGTRLSIL.

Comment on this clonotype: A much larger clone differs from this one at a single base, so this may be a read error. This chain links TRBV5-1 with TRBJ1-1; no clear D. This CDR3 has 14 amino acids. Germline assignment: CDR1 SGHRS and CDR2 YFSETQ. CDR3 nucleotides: TGCGCCAGCAGCTTGGGCAGCAAGGTCACTGAAGCTTCCTTT. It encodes CASSLGSKVTEASF.

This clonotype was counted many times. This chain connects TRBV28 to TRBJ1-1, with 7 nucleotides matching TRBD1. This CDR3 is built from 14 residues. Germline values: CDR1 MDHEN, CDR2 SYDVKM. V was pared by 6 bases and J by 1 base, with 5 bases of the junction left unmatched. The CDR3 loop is CASSPGQPNTEAFF. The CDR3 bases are TGTGCCAGCAGCCCGGGACAGCCGAACACTGAAGCTTTCTTT.

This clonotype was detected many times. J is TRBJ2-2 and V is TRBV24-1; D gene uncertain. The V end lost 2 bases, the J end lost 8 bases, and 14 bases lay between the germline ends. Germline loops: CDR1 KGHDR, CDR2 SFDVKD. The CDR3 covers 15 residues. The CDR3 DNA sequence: TGTGCCACCAGTGATTCCGGGCCCCAAAGAGGGGAGCTGTTTTTT. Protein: CATSDSGPQRGELFF.

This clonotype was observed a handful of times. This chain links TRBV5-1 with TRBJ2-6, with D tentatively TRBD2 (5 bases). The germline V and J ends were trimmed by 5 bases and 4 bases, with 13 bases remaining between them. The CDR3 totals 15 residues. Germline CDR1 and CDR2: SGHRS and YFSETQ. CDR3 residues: CASRSTGSGANVLTF. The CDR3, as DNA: TGCGCCAGCAGGTCTACGGGGTCCGGGGCCAACGTCCTGACTTTC.

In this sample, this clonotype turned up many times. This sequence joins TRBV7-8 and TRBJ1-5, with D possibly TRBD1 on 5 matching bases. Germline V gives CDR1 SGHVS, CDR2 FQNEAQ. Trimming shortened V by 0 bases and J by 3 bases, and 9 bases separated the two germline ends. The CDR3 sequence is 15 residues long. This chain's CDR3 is CASSLAAGPNQPQHF. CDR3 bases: TGTGCCAGCAGCTTAGCGGCAGGGCCCAATCAGCCCCAGCATTTT.

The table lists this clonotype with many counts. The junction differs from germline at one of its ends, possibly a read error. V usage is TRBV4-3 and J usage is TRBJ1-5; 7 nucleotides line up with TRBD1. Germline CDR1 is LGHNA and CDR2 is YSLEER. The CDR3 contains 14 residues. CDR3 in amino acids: CASSQGQGNQPQHF. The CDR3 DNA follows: TGTGCCAGCAGCCAAGGACAGGGCAATCAGCCCCAGCATTTT.

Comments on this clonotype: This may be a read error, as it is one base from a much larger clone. CDR3 residues: CAIMRDIDRETQYF. CDR3 coding DNA: TGTGCCATCATGCGGGACATCGATCGGGAGACCCAGTACTTC. This sequence joins TRBV10-3 and TRBJ2-5, with D perhaps matching TRBD1 or TRBD2 (6 bases each). The CDR3 spans 14 residues. V was clipped by 7 bases and J by 5 bases, with 17 bases between them. Germline values: CDR1 ENHRY, CDR2 SYGVKD.

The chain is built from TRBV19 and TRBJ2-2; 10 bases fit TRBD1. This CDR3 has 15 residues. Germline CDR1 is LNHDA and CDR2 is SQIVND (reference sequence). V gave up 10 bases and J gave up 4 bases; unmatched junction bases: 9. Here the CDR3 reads CATTPGQGTTGELFF. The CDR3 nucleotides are TGTGCCACTACACCGGGACAGGGGACCACCGGGGAGCTGTTTTTT. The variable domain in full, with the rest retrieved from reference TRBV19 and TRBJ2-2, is DGGITQSPKYLFRKEGQNVTLSCEQNLNHDAMYWYRQDPGQGLRLIYYSQIVNDFQKGDIAEGYSVSREKKESFPLTVTSAQKNPTAFYLCATTPGQGTTGELFFGEGSRLTVL.

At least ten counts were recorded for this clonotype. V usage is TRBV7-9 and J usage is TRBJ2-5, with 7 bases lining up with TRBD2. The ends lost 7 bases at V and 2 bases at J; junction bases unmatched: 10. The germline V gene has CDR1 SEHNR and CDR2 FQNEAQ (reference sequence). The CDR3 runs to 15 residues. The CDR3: CASIPVAGPQETQYF. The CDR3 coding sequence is TGTGCCAGCATACCGGTAGCGGGCCCGCAAGAGACCCAGTACTTC. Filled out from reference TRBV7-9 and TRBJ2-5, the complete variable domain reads DTGVSQNPRHKITKRGQNVTFRCDPISEHNRLYWYRQTLGQGPEFLTYFQNEAQLEKSRLLSDRFSAERPKGSFSTLEIQRTEQGDSAMYLCASIPVAGPQETQYFGPGTRLLVL.

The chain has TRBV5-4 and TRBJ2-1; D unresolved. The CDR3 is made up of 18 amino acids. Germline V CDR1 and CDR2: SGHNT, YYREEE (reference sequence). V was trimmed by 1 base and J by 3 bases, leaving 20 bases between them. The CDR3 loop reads CASSLPPLGDPNYNEQFF. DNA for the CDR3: TGTGCCAGCAGCTTGCCCCCTTTGGGCGACCCAAACTACAATGAGCAGTTCTTC.

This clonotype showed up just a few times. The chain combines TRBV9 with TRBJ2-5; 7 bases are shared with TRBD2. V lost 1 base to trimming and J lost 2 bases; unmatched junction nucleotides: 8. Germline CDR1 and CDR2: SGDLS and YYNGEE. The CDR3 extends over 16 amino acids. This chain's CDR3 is CASSVSLRGVQETQYF. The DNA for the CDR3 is TGTGCCAGCAGCGTATCATTACGGGGGGTTCAAGAGACCCAGTACTTC.

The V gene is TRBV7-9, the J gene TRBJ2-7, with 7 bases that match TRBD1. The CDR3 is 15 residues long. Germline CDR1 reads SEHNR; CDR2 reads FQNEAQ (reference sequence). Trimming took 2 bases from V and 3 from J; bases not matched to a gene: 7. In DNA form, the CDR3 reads TGTGCCAGCAGCTTAAAACCGGGACAGCTCTACGAGCAGTACTTC. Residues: CASSLKPGQLYEQYF.

The CDR3: CASRWGRSNTGELFF. For the CDR3, the DNA is TGCGCCAGCAGGTGGGGCAGATCGAACACCGGGGAGCTGTTTTTT. This rearrangement joins TRBV10-2 to TRBJ2-2; tentatively, D is TRBD1 (5 bases). The CDR3 spans 15 residues. Trimming took off 6 bases at V and 0 bases at J, with 11 bases between the two ends. Germline V gene data show CDR1 as WSHSY and CDR2 as SAAADI.

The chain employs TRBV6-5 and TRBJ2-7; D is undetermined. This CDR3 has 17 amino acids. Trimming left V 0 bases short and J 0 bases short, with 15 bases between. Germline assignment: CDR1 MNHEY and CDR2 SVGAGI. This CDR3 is CASSYSGGQALSYEQYF. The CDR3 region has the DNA TGTGCCAGCAGTTACTCGGGTGGGCAGGCCCTCTCCTACGAGCAGTACTTC.

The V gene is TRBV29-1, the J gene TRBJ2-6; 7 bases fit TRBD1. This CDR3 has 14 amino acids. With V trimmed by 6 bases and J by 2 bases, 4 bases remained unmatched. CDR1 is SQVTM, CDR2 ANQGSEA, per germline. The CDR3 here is CSVSDRAGANVLTF. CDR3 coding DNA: TGCAGCGTCTCAGACAGGGCTGGGGCCAACGTCCTGACTTTC.

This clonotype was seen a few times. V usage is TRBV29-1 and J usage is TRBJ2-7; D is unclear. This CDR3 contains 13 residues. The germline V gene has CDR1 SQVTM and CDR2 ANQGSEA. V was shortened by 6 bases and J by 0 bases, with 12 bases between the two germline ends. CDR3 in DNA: TGCAGCGTCCCAGGCGTCAGCTCCTACGAGCAGTACTTC. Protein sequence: CSVPGVSSYEQYF.

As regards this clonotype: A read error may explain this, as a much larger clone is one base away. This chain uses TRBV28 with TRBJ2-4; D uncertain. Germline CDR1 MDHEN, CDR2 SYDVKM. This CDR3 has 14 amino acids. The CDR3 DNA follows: TGTGCCTGCAGTGGACGGACAGCCAAAAACATTCAGTACTTC. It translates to CACSGRTAKNIQYF.

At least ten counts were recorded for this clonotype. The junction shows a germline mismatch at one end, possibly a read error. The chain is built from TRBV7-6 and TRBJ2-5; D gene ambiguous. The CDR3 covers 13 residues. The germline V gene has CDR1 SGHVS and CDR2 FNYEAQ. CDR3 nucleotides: TGTGCCTGCAGCTTAGTGAACGAAGAGACCCAGTACTTC. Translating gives CACSLVNEETQYF.

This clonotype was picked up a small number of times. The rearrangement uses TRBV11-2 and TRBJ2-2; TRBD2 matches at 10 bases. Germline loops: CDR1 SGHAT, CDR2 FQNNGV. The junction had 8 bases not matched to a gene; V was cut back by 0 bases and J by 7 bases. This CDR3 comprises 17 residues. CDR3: CASSLDSSGGQGGELFF. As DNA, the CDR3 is TGTGCCAGCAGCTTAGATTCTAGCGGGGGCCAAGGCGGGGAGCTGTTTTTT.

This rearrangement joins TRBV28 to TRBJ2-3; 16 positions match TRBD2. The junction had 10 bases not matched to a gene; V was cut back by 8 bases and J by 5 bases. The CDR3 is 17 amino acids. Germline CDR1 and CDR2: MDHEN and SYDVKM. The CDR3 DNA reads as TGTGCCAGCCTCGGGACTAGCGGGGGGGCACGAATAGATACGCAGTATTTT. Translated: CASLGTSGGARIDTQYF.

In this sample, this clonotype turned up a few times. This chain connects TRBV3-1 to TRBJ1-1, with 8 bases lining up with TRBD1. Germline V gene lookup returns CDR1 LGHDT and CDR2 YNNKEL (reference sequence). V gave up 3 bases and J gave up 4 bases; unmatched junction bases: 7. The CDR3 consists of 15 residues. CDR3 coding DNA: TGTGCCAGCAGCCACCTGGACAGGGCGGGCACTGAAGCTTTCTTT. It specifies CASSHLDRAGTEAFF.

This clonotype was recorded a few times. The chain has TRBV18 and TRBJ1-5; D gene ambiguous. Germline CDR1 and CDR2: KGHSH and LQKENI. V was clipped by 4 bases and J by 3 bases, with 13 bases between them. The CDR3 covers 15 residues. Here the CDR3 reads CASSLGSGTNQPQHF. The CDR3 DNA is TGTGCCAGCTCACTCGGTAGCGGAACCAATCAGCCCCAGCATTTT.

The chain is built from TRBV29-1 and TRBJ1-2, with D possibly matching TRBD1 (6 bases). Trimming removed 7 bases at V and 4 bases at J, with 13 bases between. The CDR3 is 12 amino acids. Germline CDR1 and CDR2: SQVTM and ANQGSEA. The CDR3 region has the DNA TGCAGCGGTGGTCCAGGGGTCTATGGCTACACCTTC. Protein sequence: CSGGPGVYGYTF.

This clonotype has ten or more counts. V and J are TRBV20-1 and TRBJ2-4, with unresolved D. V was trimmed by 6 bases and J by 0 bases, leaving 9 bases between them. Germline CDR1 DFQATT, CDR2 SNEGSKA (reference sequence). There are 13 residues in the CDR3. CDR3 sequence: CSAGSVAKNIQYF. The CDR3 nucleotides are TGCAGTGCAGGGTCCGTAGCCAAAAACATTCAGTACTTC.

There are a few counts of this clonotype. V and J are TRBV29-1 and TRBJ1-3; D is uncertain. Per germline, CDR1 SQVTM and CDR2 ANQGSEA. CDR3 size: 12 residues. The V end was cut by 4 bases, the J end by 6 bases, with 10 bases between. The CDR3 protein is CSVGTEANTIYF. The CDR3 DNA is TGCAGCGTTGGTACGGAGGCAAACACCATATATTTT. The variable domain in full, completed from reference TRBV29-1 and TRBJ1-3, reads SAVISQKPSRDICQRGTSLTIQCQVDSQVTMMFWYRQQPGQSLTLIATANQGSEATYESGFVIDKFPISRPNLTFSTLTVSNMSPEDSSIYLCSVGTEANTIYFGEGSWLTVV.